The clone carrying this T cell receptor (beta chain) was recorded once. The germline CDR1 and CDR2 sequences are ENHRY and SYGVKD. The CDR3 runs to 14 residues. V dropped 2 bases and J dropped 9; count of bases not matched to a gene: 6. This sample stems from a study of cytomegalovirus exposure and HLA in healthy donors. PCR involved 60 Vbeta and 13 Jbeta primers. The data were produced by immunoSEQ multiplex PCR, yet TCRdb's version contains in-frame clones alone and is incomplete. The sample shows 150,000 or so clones, over 75% of them seen only once. V and J are TRBV10-3 and TRBJ2-7, with 11 bases matching TRBD2. This sequence originates from a man over 45 in good health and CMV-seronegative. Sequencing was carried out using PBMCs. CDR3 residues: CAISEVAGGPGQYF. The DNA for the CDR3 is TGTGCCATCAGTGAGGTAGCGGGAGGGCCGGGGCAGTACTTC.